One sample yielded the 9 T cell receptor beta chains listed below, sequenced in a study of Ad26.COV2.S vaccination and SARS-CoV-2 variants. The protocol was immunoSEQ multiplex PCR, while the TCRdb copy is restricted to in-frame clones and leaves out a portion. The profile covers 380,000 or so clones, with 88% appearing a single time and about 6.4% taken by the ten largest. Treatment described: about 20 received Ad26.COV2.S at low or high dose, single or two shots; a few received placebo; per-sample allocation not given. Material that was analyzed had been drawn on day 63 after the first vaccine or placebo injection. The starting material was peripheral blood, obtained in a trial of Ad26.COV2.S vaccine versus placebo. All receptors derive from a person aged 18-60 years who received the Ad26.COV2.S COVID-19 vaccine or a placebo.

This chain joins TRBV7-3 and TRBJ1-1; 7 positions agree with TRBD1. Germline CDR1 reads SGHTA; CDR2 reads FQGTGA. This CDR3 region has 14 residues. The ends lost 6 bases at V and 0 bases at J; junction bases unmatched: 4. CDR3 protein: CASSKDRLNTEAFF. The CDR3 DNA sequence: TGTGCCAGCAGTAAGGACAGGTTGAACACTGAAGCTTTCTTT. Together with reference TRBV7-3 and TRBJ1-1, the CDR3 gives the full variable domain: GAGVSQTPSNKVTEKGKYVELRCDPISGHTALYWYRQSLGQGPEFLIYFQGTGAADDSGLPNDRFFAVRPEGSVSTLKIQRTERGDSAVYLCASSKDRLNTEAFFGQGTRLTVV.

This rearrangement joins TRBV4-1 to TRBJ2-7; no clear D gene. The germline CDR1 and CDR2 sequences are MGHRA and YSYEKL. This CDR3 is built from 14 residues. Trimming removed 2 bases from V and 3 bases from J, with 11 bases in between. CDR3 in amino acids: CASSQLVGGYEQYF. In DNA form, the CDR3 reads TGCGCCAGCAGCCAACTAGTGGGCGGCTACGAGCAGTACTTC.

The CDR3 sequence is CASSQRTGYTGELFF. As DNA, the CDR3 is TGTGCCAGCAGCCAAAGGACAGGATACACCGGGGAGCTGTTTTTT. J is TRBJ2-2 and V is TRBV7-9, with 7 bases matching TRBD1. This CDR3 contains 15 residues. Germline CDR1 and CDR2: SEHNR and FQNEAQ (reference sequence). V gave up 5 bases and J gave up 3 bases; unmatched junction bases: 6. Full variable domain (remainder filled in from reference TRBV7-9 and TRBJ2-2): DTGVSQNPRHKITKRGQNVTFRCDPISEHNRLYWYRQTLGQGPEFLTYFQNEAQLEKSRLLSDRFSAERPKGSFSTLEIQRTEQGDSAMYLCASSQRTGYTGELFFGEGSRLTVL.

V gene TRBV5-1 combines with J gene TRBJ1-1; the D gene is possibly TRBD1 (6 bases). The CDR3 loop spans 14 amino acids. V was trimmed by 0 bases and J by 0 bases, leaving 6 bases between them. In germline, CDR1 is SGHRS, CDR2 YFSETQ. CDR3 in DNA: TGCGCCAGCAGCTTGGAGGGGGTGAACACTGAAGCTTTCTTT. It encodes CASSLEGVNTEAFF.

This chain links TRBV6-5 with TRBJ1-1; 7 bases are shared with TRBD1. Germline lookup yields CDR1 MNHEY and CDR2 SVGAGI. This CDR3 comprises 15 residues. V was pared by 2 bases and J by 7 bases, with 10 bases of the junction left unmatched. The CDR3 nucleotides are TGTGCCAGCAGTTACGAACCCAGGGGGAATATTGAAGCTTTCTTT. Its translation: CASSYEPRGNIEAFF.

This chain uses TRBV9 with TRBJ1-5; perhaps TRBD1 as D (5 bases). This CDR3 comprises 15 residues. CDR1 is SGDLS and CDR2 is YYNGEE in the germline V gene. Trimming removed 4 bases at V and 3 bases at J, with 14 bases between. CDR3 in DNA: TGTGCCAGCAGCCAAGGGACCGACGACAATCAGCCCCAGCATTTT. As protein: CASSQGTDDNQPQHF.

The V and J genes are TRBV10-3 and TRBJ2-2; TRBD1 agrees at 7 bases. The length of the CDR3 is 16 residues. Germline CDR1 and CDR2: ENHRY and SYGVKD. Trimming cost V 2 bases and J 4 bases; bases outside gene matches: 7. CDR3 amino acids: CAISEGSGTVTGELFF. DNA for the CDR3: TGTGCCATCAGTGAGGGATCCGGGACAGTCACCGGGGAGCTGTTTTTT.

The chain couples TRBV29-1 to TRBJ2-2; unclear D gene. Germline lookup yields CDR1 SQVTM and CDR2 ANQGSEA. The length of the CDR3 is 11 residues. Trimming left V 4 bases short and J 5 bases short, with 5 bases between. CDR3 amino acids: CSVGGTGELFF. For the CDR3, the DNA is TGCAGCGTTGGGGGAACCGGGGAGCTGTTTTTT.

This chain uses TRBV6-4 with TRBJ2-3; D is possibly TRBD2 (6 bases). V was cut by 2 bases and J by 5 bases, with 17 bases left in between. Germline V gene data show CDR1 as MRHNA and CDR2 as SNTAGT. The CDR3 is 16 amino acids. Written as DNA, the CDR3 is TGTGCCAGCAGTGACGGGGGGACCCAAGGCCTAGATACGCAGTATTTT. The encoded protein is CASSDGGTQGLDTQYF.